Below are 5 T cell receptor beta chains sequenced from a single sample in a study of OX40 agonist ivuxolimab in advanced cancers. Library preparation employed the immunoSEQ multiplex PCR assay. TCRdb provides this immuneACCESS table in a form limited to in-frame rearrangements. Some clones are lacking; in checked studies, under half of them reflect an unresolved V gene, and why the rest are absent is not known. Recorded for this sample are around 22,000 clones; 75% to 90% of them occurred a single time. The ten largest clones represent 16% of the sample. The sample here was CD4+ or CD8+ T cells sorted from blood, taken in a trial of the OX40 agonist ivuxolimab. The receptors shown here come from an adult with an advanced solid tumor such as melanoma, head and neck, liver or kidney cancer.

The chain uses TRBV7-9 and TRBJ2-1; 11 nucleotides match TRBD1. The CDR3 covers 14 residues. Per germline, CDR1 SEHNR and CDR2 FQNEAQ (reference sequence). J was trimmed by 7 bases and V by 8 bases; bases with no gene match: 7. In DNA, the CDR3 is TGTGCCAGCTCTGGACAGGGGGCCGTGAATGAGCAGTTCTTC. The encoded protein is CASSGQGAVNEQFF. The whole variable domain, remainder taken from reference TRBV7-9 and TRBJ2-1, is DTGVSQNPRHKITKRGQNVTFRCDPISEHNRLYWYRQTLGQGPEFLTYFQNEAQLEKSRLLSDRFSAERPKGSFSTLEIQRTEQGDSAMYLCASSGQGAVNEQFFGPGTRLTVL.

The gene calls are TRBV7-8 and TRBJ1-4; TRBD1 matches at 11 bases. This CDR3 spans 22 amino acids. Germline trimming cut 5 bases from V and 0 bases from J; bases unmatched to any gene: 20. Germline-derived CDR1 and CDR2 are SGHVS and FQNEAQ. In nucleotides, the CDR3 is TGTGCCAGCAGCCCAAAACGGGGTCCGGACAGGGGGCCTCGGACAACTAATGAAAAACTGTTTTTT. It translates to CASSPKRGPDRGPRTTNEKLFF.

The V call is TRBV29-1, the J call TRBJ2-5; TRBD1 agrees at 8 bases. The V gene's germline CDR1 is SQVTM and CDR2 ANQGSEA. After removal of 4 bases from V and 0 bases from J, the junction contained 4 bases not matched to a gene. The CDR3 contains 14 residues. This chain's CDR3 is CSVVGQEYQETQYF. DNA of the CDR3: TGCAGCGTTGTGGGACAGGAGTACCAAGAGACCCAGTACTTC. The variable domain in full, completed from reference TRBV29-1 and TRBJ2-5, reads SAVISQKPSRDICQRGTSLTIQCQVDSQVTMMFWYRQQPGQSLTLIATANQGSEATYESGFVIDKFPISRPNLTFSTLTVSNMSPEDSSIYLCSVVGQEYQETQYFGPGTRLLVL.

The chain has TRBV6-6 and TRBJ2-6; D remains ambiguous. Germline V gene data show CDR1 as MNHNY and CDR2 as SVGAGI (reference sequence). V was pared by 5 bases and J by 0 bases, with 8 bases between. This CDR3 is 15 amino acids long. The CDR3: CASSPLRSGANVLTF. CDR3 DNA: TGTGCCAGCAGTCCCCTTCGCTCTGGGGCCAACGTCCTGACTTTC.

This clone was counted a single time. The rearrangement links TRBV7-9 to TRBJ1-1; D is perhaps TRBD1 (5 bases). V was clipped by 6 bases and J by 5 bases, with 16 bases between them. The CDR3 contains 14 residues. Germline lookup yields CDR1 SEHNR and CDR2 FQNEAQ (reference sequence). The CDR3 protein is CASSRPWGGTEAFF. CDR3 nucleotide sequence: TGTGCCAGCAGTCGCCCCTGGGGGGGGACTGAAGCTTTCTTT.